Listed below are T cell receptor beta chains from one sample, sequenced in a study of spatial heterogeneity in lung cancer. Via MiXCR, TCRdb re-called the 5' RACE reads, giving one row per CDR3 protein. Of about 39,000 distinct CDR3 sequences listed, 3.1% are singletons. The starting material was normal lung tissue next to the tumor, obtained at surgery. These receptors were obtained from a male donor with early-stage non-small cell lung cancer. The CDR3 runs from the conserved cysteine through the conserved F or W. A D gene is named only where the DNA matches it firmly. Expanded clones are given a class, and other clones once, few, many or no size at all.

TRBJ2-3 | TRBD2 | many | TRBV24-1 | TGTGCCACCAGTGACAGGGCGGGGGTTCTCACAGATACGCAGTATTTT | CATSDRAGVLTDTQYF
TRBJ1-3 | . | many | TRBV20-1 | TGCAGTGCTAACTCAATCGTGGGACCTGGAAACACCATATATTTT | CSANSIVGPGNTIYF
TRBJ1-5 | . | many | TRBV2 | TGTGCCAGCAGAGGCGCTAGCAATCAGCCCCAGCATTTT | CASRGASNQPQHF
TRBJ1-1 | . | many | TRBV7-3 | TGTGCCTCTCAGCTTACGGGCTACACTGAAGCTTTCTTT | CASQLTGYTEAFF
TRBJ1-4 | TRBD1 | many | TRBV25-1 | TGTGCCAGCGGAGGGACAGGAAGTAGTGAAAAACTGTTTTTT | CASGGTGSSEKLFF
TRBJ1-1 | TRBD1 | many | TRBV7-9 | TGTGCCAGCAGCCGTGTTCCGGGGATCAAGGGGGCCGGGAACACTGAAGCTTTCTTT | CASSRVPGIKGAGNTEAFF
TRBJ1-1 | . | many | TRBV7-9 | TGTGCCAGCAGCTTCGCGGAGGTAACTGAAGCTTTCTTT | CASSFAEVTEAFF
TRBJ2-7 | . | many | TRBV7-9 | TGTGCCAGCACCTTATCGGGCGGAGTCTACGAGCAGTACTTC | CASTLSGGVYEQYF
TRBJ1-1 | . | many | TRBV6-5 | TGTGCCAGCAGCCGGTCCCCTTCCCAGGCCGCTGAAGCTTTCTTT | CASSRSPSQAAEAFF
TRBJ2-2 | TRBD1 | many | TRBV18 | TGTGCCAGCTCAGCCGGGACAGGGTCCACCGGGGAGCTGTTTTTT | CASSAGTGSTGELFF
TRBJ2-6 | . | many | TRBV3-1 | TGTGCCAGCAGTCAGAGCTCTGGGGCCAACGTCCTGACTTTC | CASSQSSGANVLTF
TRBJ2-7 | . | . | TRBV20-1 | TGCAGTGGAGAGAATCTCCAGGGTGTAGGGTACGAGCAGTACTTC | CSGENLQGVGYEQYF
TRBJ2-3 | . | many | TRBV4-1 | TGCGCCAGCAGCCAAGAGGCCGCGATCGGAGATACGCAGTATTTT | CASSQEAAIGDTQYF
TRBJ2-7 | TRBD2 | many | TRBV20-1 | TGCAGTGCTAGACCGCGGGGGGATTCCTACGAGCAGTACTTC | CSARPRGDSYEQYF
TRBJ2-1 | TRBD2 | many | TRBV3-1 | TGTGCCAGCAGCTCCAGCGGGGCCCTCGGAGAGCAGTTCTTC | CASSSSGALGEQFF
TRBJ2-1 | . | many | TRBV10-3 | TGTGCCATCGGCCGGGACATCCAAAGCTCCTACAATGAGCAGTTCTTC | CAIGRDIQSSYNEQFF
TRBJ2-1 | . | many | TRBV6-1 | TGTGCCAGCAGTAGGAGAGGGTACAATGAGCAGTTCTTC | CASSRRGYNEQFF
TRBJ1-2 | . | many | TRBV11-2 | TGTGCCAGCAGCTGGGGAGGCGTGAATTTGGATGGCTACACCTTC | CASSWGGVNLDGYTF
TRBJ1-4 | TRBD1 | many | TRBV3-1 | TGTGCCAGCAGCCAAGGCCTCTCCCAGATTTCAGGGGGAGGAAAACTGTTTTTT | CASSQGLSQISGGGKLFF
TRBJ2-1 | . | many | TRBV29-1 | TGCAGCGCCGGGGCCTACAAGGAGGGAAAATCCTACAATGAGCAGTTCTTC | CSAGAYKEGKSYNEQFF
TRBJ2-3 | TRBD2 | few | TRBV18 | TGTGCCAGCTCACCGGGACTAGCGGGAGCAGGCACAGATACGCAGTATTTT | CASSPGLAGAGTDTQYF
TRBJ1-1 | TRBD1 | many | TRBV6-5 | TGTGCCAGCAGGCCCTTGAACAGGGGTGAAGCTTTCTTT | CASRPLNRGEAFF
TRBJ2-5 | . | few | TRBV5-5 | TGTGCCAGCACCACTCATCCGGGCACGGAGACCCAGTACTTC | CASTTHPGTETQYF
TRBJ2-5 | . | . | TRBV28 | TGTGCCAGCCAAGCCCCCGGGGCAGCGCAAGAGACCCAGTACTTC | CASQAPGAAQETQYF
TRBJ2-3 | . | many | TRBV6-5 | TGTGCCAGCAGTTACTCTTCGGGCGGGGCCACAGATACGCAGTATTTT | CASSYSSGGATDTQYF
TRBJ2-2 | . | many | TRBV27 | TGTGCCAGCAGTTTATCGGGGGCCGGGGAGCTGTTTTTT | CASSLSGAGELFF
TRBJ1-1 | TRBD1 | . | TRBV20-1 | TGCAGTGCTAGAGAGGGGGCCAGGGGGACTGAAGCTTTCTTT | CSAREGARGTEAFF
TRBJ2-3 | TRBD1 | many | TRBV7-2 | TGTGCCAGCAGCCTGGGACAGGGGGCAGATACGCAGTATTTT | CASSLGQGADTQYF
TRBJ2-1 | . | many | TRBV11-1 | TGTGCCAGCAGCTCGGACTCGACGAAGGAGCAGTTCTTC | CASSSDSTKEQFF
TRBJ1-1 | . | many | TRBV29-1 | TGCAGCGGTCTCTACACTGAAGCTTTCTTT | CSGLYTEAFF
TRBJ1-4 | . | many | TRBV28 | TGTGCCAGCACCCCCTTTGAAGGACTGAAGAATGAAAAACTGTTTTTT | CASTPFEGLKNEKLFF
TRBJ2-7 | TRBD2 | few | TRBV20-1 | TGCAGTGCTCCGACTAGCGGGAGTGACGAGCAGTACTTC | CSAPTSGSDEQYF
TRBJ2-1 | TRBD1 | many | TRBV5-1 | TGCGCCAGCAGCTTGGGATTTACAGGGGGCAATGATGAGCAGTTCTTC | CASSLGFTGGNDEQFF
TRBJ2-1 | . | many | TRBV29-1 | TGCAGCGACAGAGGGGGTCCTTCCTACAATGAGCAGTTCTTC | CSDRGGPSYNEQFF
TRBJ1-2 | . | many | TRBV12-3/TRBV12-4 | TGTGCCAGCAGTTTAAGATCGTATGGCTACACCTTC | CASSLRSYGYTF
TRBJ1-1 | . | many | TRBV5-1 | TGCGCCAGCAGCTTCGGTTTGAGGGGTTCCACTGAAGCTTTCTTT | CASSFGLRGSTEAFF
TRBJ2-1 | TRBD2 | many | TRBV10-3 | TGTGCCATCAGTCCGGGACTAGCTTACAATGAGCAGTTCTTC | CAISPGLAYNEQFF
TRBJ2-1 | . | many | TRBV6-2/TRBV6-3 | TGTGCCAGCAGCCCATACTGGCGTGAGCAGTTCTTC | CASSPYWREQFF
TRBJ2-5 | . | many | TRBV7-9 | TGTGCCAGCAGCTTAGTAGGGCTCCAAGAGACCCAGTACTTC | CASSLVGLQETQYF
TRBJ2-1 | TRBD1 | many | TRBV2 | TGTGCCAGCAGCCCGGACAGGGAGCAGTTCTTC | CASSPDREQFF
TRBJ2-1 | . | many | TRBV12-3/TRBV12-4 | TGTGCCAGCAGCCCCGAACGGGGACGTGAGCAGTTCTTC | CASSPERGREQFF
TRBJ2-7 | . | many | TRBV19 | TGTGCCAGTAGTCCCGGGTTCTTTTACGAGCAGTACTTC | CASSPGFFYEQYF
TRBJ2-1 | . | many | TRBV28 | TGTGCCAGCAGTCCTACGGGTGGCGGGACCGGTAGAGGAAATGAGCAGTTCTTC | CASSPTGGGTGRGNEQFF
TRBJ2-3 | TRBD1 | many | TRBV27 | TGTGCCAGCAGTTTGGGGACAGGGTTAACAGATACGCAGTATTTT | CASSLGTGLTDTQYF
TRBJ2-7 | . | . | TRBV28 | TGTGCCAGCAGTTCACCCTCCCGGGAGTCACTAGCCTACGAGCAGTACTTC | CASSSPSRESLAYEQYF
TRBJ2-3 | TRBD2 | many | TRBV7-8 | TGTGCCAGCGGATTAGCGGGAGGAGGGGGCACAGATACGCAGTATTTT | CASGLAGGGGTDTQYF
TRBJ2-1 | TRBD2 | many | TRBV3-1 | TGTGCCAGCAGCCAAAGCGGGAGTGGATATGAGCAGTTCTTC | CASSQSGSGYEQFF
TRBJ2-1 | TRBD1 | many | TRBV6-2/TRBV6-3 | TGTGCCGGCGGACAGGGGAGCGTGGAGCAGTTCTTC | CAGGQGSVEQFF
TRBJ2-2 | . | many | TRBV7-2 | TGTGCCAGCAAGGGCAGCCCCGCGAACACCGGGGAGCTGTTTTTT | CASKGSPANTGELFF